This entry describes one TCR beta chain. Its antigen is not known. Both the TCRalpha cDNA and the TCRbeta cDNA were taken through two nested PCRs, lasting approximately 16 and 9 cycles. For each CDR3 protein, TCRdb gives one entry from its re-call of the 5' RACE reads, without DNA. The sample totals about 420,000 distinct CDR3 sequences. This record comes from a study of monozygotic twins with inflammatory bowel disease. The CDR3 sequence is 14 residues long. Per germline, CDR1 SNHLY and CDR2 FYNNEI. General study points: Neither one strong signal nor one clonotype associated with IBD was supported.

The clonotype comes from a human donor with ulcerative colitis or Crohn's disease, or a healthy co-twin of an affected twin (not recorded which). Source material: blood. The gene calls are TRBV2 and TRBJ1-5; TCRdb picks TRBD1, but there is no DNA to check that call. The CDR3 reads CATQDRDVNQPQHF.